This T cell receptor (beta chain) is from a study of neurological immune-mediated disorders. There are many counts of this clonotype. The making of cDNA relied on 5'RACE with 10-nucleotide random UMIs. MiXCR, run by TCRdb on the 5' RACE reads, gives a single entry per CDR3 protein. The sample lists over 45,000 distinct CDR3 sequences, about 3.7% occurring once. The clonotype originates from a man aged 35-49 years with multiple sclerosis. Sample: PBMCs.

The DNA for the CDR3 is TGTGCCAGCAGCGGTATCCGCGGAGCGGGGGGGACGGAGACCCAGTACTTC. It translates to CASSGIRGAGGTETQYF. The chain couples TRBV9 to TRBJ2-5, with 10 bases fitting TRBD2. Looked up from germline, CDR1 is SGDLS and CDR2 is YYNGEE. This CDR3 comprises 17 residues. With V trimmed by 3 bases and J by 5 bases, 13 bases remained unmatched.